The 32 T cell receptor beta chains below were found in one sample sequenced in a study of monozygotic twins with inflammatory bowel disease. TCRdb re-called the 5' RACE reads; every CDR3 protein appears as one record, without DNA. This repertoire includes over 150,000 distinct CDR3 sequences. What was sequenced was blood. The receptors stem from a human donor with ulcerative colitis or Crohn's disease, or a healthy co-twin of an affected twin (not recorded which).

The CDR3 is CASHKQGYYEQYF. The rearrangement links TRBV28 to TRBJ2-7; TCRdb designates TRBD1, a call that cannot be tested without DNA. Germline CDR1 MDHEN, CDR2 SYDVKM. CDR3 length: 13 amino acids.

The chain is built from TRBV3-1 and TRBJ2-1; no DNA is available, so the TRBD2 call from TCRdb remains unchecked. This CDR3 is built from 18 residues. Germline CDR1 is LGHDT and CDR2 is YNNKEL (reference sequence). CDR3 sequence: CASSLPSGGAQEGNEQFF.

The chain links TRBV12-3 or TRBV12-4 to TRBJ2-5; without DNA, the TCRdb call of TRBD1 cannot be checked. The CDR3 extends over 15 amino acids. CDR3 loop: CASSLVSAGMETQYF.

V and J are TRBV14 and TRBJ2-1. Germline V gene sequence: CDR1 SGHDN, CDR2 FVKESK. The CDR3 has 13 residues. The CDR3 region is CASSGDFYNEQFF.

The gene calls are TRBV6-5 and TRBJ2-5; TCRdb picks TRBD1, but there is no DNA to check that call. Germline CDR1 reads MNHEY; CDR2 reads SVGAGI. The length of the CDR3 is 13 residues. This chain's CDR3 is CASRDGRGETQYF.

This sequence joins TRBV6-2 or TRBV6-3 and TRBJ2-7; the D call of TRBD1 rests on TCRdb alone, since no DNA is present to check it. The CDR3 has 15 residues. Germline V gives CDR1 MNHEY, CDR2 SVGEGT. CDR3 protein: CASSYGSGATYEQYF.

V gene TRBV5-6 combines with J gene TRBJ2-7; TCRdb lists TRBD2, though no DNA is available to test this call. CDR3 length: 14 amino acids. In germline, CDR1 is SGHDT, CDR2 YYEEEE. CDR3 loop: CASSLPGRSYEQYF.

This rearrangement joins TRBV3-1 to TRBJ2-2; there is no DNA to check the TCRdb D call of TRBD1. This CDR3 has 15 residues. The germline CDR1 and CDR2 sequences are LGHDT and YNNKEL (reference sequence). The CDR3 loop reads CASRRDSANTGELFF. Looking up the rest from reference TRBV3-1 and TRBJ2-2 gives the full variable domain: DTAVSQTPKYLVTQMGNDKSIKCEQNLGHDTMYWYKQDSKKFLKIMFSYNNKELIINETVPNRFSPKSPDKAHLNLHINSLELGDSAVYFCASRRDSANTGELFFGEGSRLTVL.

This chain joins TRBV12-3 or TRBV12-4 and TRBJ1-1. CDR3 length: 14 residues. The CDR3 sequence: CASTVGVLNTEAFF.

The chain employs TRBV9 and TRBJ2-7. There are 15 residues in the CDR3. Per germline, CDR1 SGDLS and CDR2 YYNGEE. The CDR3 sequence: CASSPTLQSSYEQYF.

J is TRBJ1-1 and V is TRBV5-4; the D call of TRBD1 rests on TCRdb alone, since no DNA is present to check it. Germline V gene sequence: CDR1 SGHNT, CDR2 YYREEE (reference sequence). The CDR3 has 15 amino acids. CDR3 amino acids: CASSFRGGWNTEAFF.

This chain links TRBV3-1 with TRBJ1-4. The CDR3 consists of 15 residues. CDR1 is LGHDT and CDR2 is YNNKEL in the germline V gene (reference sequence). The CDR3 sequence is CASSFNLGGGEKLFF.

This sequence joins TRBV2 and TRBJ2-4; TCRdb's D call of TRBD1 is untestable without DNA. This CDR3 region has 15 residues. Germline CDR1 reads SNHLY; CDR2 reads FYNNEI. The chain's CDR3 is CASTNPQEGRNIQYF.

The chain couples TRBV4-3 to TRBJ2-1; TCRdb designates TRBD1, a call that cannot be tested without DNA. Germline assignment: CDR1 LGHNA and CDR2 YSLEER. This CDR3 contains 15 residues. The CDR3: CASSQGTGWDNEQFF.

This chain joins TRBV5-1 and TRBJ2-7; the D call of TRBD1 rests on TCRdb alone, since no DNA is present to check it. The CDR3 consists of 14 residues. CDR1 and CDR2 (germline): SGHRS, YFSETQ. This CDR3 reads CASSTLPGAYEQYF.

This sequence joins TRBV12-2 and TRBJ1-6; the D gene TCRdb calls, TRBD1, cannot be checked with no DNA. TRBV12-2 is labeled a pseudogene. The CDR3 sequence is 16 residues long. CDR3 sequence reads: CASRPPHGTYNSPLHF.

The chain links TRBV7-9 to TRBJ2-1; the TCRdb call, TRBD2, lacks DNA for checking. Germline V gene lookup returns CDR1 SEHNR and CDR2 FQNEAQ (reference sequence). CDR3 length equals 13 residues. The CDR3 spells CASSSLRGNEQFF. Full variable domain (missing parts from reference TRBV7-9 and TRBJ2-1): DTGVSQNPRHKITKRGQNVTFRCDPISEHNRLYWYRQTLGQGPEFLTYFQNEAQLEKSRLLSDRFSAERPKGSFSTLEIQRTEQGDSAMYLCASSSLRGNEQFFGPGTRLTVL.

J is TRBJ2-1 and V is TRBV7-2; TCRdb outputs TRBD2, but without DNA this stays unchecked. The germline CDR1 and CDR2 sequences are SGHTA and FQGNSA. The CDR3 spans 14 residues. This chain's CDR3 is CASSGTSGGNEQFF.

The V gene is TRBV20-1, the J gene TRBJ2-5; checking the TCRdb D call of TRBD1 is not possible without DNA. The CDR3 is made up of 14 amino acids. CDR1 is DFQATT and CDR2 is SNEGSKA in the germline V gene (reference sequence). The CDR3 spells CSAREGVAQETQYF.

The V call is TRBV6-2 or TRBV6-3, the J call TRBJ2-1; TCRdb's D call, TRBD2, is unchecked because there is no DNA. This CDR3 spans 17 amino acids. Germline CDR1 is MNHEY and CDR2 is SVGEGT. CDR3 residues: CASALWGLRTPYNEQFF.

The CDR3 loop reads CASSLGVDEQYF. The chain uses TRBV5-1 and TRBJ2-7. CDR3 length: 12 residues. The germline gives CDR1 SGHRS, CDR2 YFSETQ. The whole variable domain, remainder taken from reference TRBV5-1 and TRBJ2-7, is KAGVTQTPRYLIKTRGQQVTLSCSPISGHRSVSWYQQTPGQGLQFLFEYFSETQRNKGNFPGRFSGRQFSNSRSEMNVSTLELGDSALYLCASSLGVDEQYFGPGTRLTVT.

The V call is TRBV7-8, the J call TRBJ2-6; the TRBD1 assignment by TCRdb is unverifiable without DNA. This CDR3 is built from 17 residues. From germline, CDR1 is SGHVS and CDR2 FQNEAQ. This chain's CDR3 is CASSFGGGGSGANVLTF.

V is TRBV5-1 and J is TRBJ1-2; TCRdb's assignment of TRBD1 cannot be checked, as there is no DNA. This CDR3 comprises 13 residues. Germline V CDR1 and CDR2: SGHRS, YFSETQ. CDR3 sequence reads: CASSLEGAPGYTF. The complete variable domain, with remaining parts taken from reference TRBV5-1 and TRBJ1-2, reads KAGVTQTPRYLIKTRGQQVTLSCSPISGHRSVSWYQQTPGQGLQFLFEYFSETQRNKGNFPGRFSGRQFSNSRSEMNVSTLELGDSALYLCASSLEGAPGYTFGSGTRLTVV.

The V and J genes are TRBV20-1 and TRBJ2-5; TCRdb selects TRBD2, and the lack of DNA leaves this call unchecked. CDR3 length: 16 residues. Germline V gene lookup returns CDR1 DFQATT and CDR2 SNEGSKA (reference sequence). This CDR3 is CSARFPGLAGLQTQYF.

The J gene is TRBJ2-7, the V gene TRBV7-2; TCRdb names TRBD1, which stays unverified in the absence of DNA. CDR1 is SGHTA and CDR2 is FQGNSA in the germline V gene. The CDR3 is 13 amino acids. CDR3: CASSGRYSGEQYF.

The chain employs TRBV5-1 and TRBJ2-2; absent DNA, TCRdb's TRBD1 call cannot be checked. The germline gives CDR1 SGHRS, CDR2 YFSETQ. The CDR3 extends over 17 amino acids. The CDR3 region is CASSLKSGTTNTGELFF.

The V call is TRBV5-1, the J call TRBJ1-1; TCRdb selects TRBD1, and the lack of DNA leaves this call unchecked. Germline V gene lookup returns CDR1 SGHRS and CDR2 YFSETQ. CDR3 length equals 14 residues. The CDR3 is CASSGRTANTEAFF.

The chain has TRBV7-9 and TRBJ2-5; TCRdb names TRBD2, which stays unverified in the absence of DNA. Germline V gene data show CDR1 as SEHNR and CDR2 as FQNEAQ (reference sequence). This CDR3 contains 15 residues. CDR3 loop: CASLQTSGGQETQYF.

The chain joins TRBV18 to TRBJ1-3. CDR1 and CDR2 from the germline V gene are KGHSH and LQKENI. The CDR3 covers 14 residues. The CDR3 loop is CASSAPGSGNTIYF.

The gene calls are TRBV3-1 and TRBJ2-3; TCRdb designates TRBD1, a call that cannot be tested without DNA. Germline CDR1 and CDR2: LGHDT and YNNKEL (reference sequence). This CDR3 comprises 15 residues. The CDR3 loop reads CASSQLRGGGDTQYF.

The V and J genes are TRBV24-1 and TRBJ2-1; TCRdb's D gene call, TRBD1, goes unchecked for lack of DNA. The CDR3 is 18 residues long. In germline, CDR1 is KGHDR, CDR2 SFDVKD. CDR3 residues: CATSDGGVGQGAGNEQFF.

This CDR3 reads CASSIDFNTEAFF. V is TRBV19 and J is TRBJ1-1. Germline loops: CDR1 LNHDA, CDR2 SQIVND (reference sequence). This CDR3 contains 13 residues.